This is a list of T cell receptor beta chains from one sample in a study of cytotoxic CD8 clonotypes in ibrutinib-treated CLL. Sequencing was performed with immunoSEQ multiplex PCR; in TCRdb, only in-frame clones are kept and a portion is missing. This sample has over 120,000 clones, with roughly three quarters found just once. This sample comprised PBMCs, obtained after 24 months of ibrutinib treatment. The receptors come from a human donor with chronic lymphocytic leukemia. Both conserved end residues are part of each CDR3. A D gene is named only where the DNA matches it firmly. Clone size is given for some rows only: seen once, a few or many times, or a class if the clone is expanded.

clone_size,d_call,j_call,v_call,cdr3_nt,cdr3_aa
NA,TRBD1,TRBJ2-1,TRBV28,TGTGCCAGCAGCACCGACAGGGGAGTGGGCAGCTCCTACAATGAGCAGTTCTTC,CASSTDRGVGSSYNEQFF
NA,NA,TRBJ1-1,TRBV6-5,TGTGCCAGCAGCCTAGACGGCCGTCGGACTGAAGCTTTCTTT,CASSLDGRRTEAFF
NA,NA,TRBJ1-2,TRBV7-8,TGTGCCAGCAGCTTAGAGAGCCAAATCTATGGCTACACCTTC,CASSLESQIYGYTF
NA,NA,TRBJ2-4,TRBV10-3,TGTGCCATCAGCCAGCTAGGAGGCAAAAACATTCAGTACTTC,CAISQLGGKNIQYF
few,NA,TRBJ1-3,TRBV11-2,TGTGCCAGCAGCTTAATGGGACTCCGAGCCACCATATATTTT,CASSLMGLRATIYF
NA,NA,TRBJ2-5,TRBV5-1,TGCGCCAGCAGCTTGCTCGGCAACCAAGAGACCCAGTACTTC,CASSLLGNQETQYF
NA,NA,TRBJ2-7,TRBV19,TGTGCCAGTAGTCGGCAGGGGAGTTCCTACGAGCAGTACTTC,CASSRQGSSYEQYF
once,TRBD1,TRBJ2-3,TRBV7-9,TGTGCCAGCAGCACACCCCCGGGACAGGGTAACGCAGATACGCAGTATTTT,CASSTPPGQGNADTQYF
once,NA,TRBJ2-2,TRBV30,TGTGCCTGGACTGTCGGGGACGGGTACACCGGGGAGCTGTTTTTT,CAWTVGDGYTGELFF
few,NA,TRBJ1-4,TRBV4-2,TGTGCCAGCAGCCAAGGCCCCGCATCGGGAAAACTGTTTTTT,CASSQGPASGKLFF
NA,NA,TRBJ1-5,TRBV29-1,TGCAGCGCCACCGCCGGGGGGGGACAGCCCCAGCATTTT,CSATAGGGQPQHF
NA,NA,TRBJ1-2,TRBV4-3,TGCGCCAGCAGCCAAGGCGGCCTTGGGCAGTCCGCCTATGGCTACACCTTC,CASSQGGLGQSAYGYTF
NA,NA,TRBJ2-5,TRBV6-5,TGTGCCAGCAGCCAGGGGGAGACCCAGTACTTC,CASSQGETQYF
many,NA,TRBJ2-7,TRBV9,TGTGCCAGCAGCGGCCGGGGAGGCTCCTACGAGCAGTACTTC,CASSGRGGSYEQYF
NA,NA,TRBJ1-3,TRBV19,TGTGCCAGTAGTCGCAGCACTGGAACTGGAAACACCATATATTTT,CASSRSTGTGNTIYF
NA,TRBD1,TRBJ2-7,TRBV30,TGTGCCTGGAGTGTCGGACAGGGACCCTACGAGCAGTACTTC,CAWSVGQGPYEQYF
once,NA,TRBJ2-7,TRBV19,TGTGCCAGCCAAGCGGGGACAGGCCCCTACGAGCAGTACTTC,CASQAGTGPYEQYF
once,NA,TRBJ2-7,TRBV9,TGTGCCAGCAGCCCGAGGGGCTACGAGCAGTACTTC,CASSPRGYEQYF
NA,NA,TRBJ2-1,TRBV2,TGTGCCAGCTCTGTTTCGGGACGAGATGAGCAGTTCTTC,CASSVSGRDEQFF
NA,TRBD1,TRBJ1-4,TRBV29-1,TGCAGCGTTCAGGGGGTGTTTGGTGAAAAACTGTTTTTT,CSVQGVFGEKLFF
NA,TRBD1,TRBJ1-2,TRBV5-1,TGCGCCAGCACCCAAGGGGGCGCGGACTATGGCTACACCTTC,CASTQGGADYGYTF
NA,TRBD2,TRBJ2-1,TRBV9,TGTGCCAGCAGCGTAATCGCGGGGGGGCTCAATGAGCAGTTCTTC,CASSVIAGGLNEQFF
NA,NA,TRBJ2-2,TRBV30,TGTGCCTGGAGACCCCAGGGGCGGGGGGAGCTGTTTTTT,CAWRPQGRGELFF
NA,TRBD1,TRBJ1-4,TRBV27,TGTGCCAGCAGTTACCTAGGGGGCAATGAAAAACTGTTTTTT,CASSYLGGNEKLFF
NA,TRBD1,TRBJ2-7,TRBV19,TGTGCCAGTAGTATCAGTGACAGGGGTGGGTACGAGCAGTACTTC,CASSISDRGGYEQYF
NA,TRBD1,TRBJ1-2,TRBV6-5,TGTGCCAGCAGTTACTCAACAGGGGGCATCAGTGGCTACACCTTC,CASSYSTGGISGYTF
few,TRBD2,TRBJ2-1,TRBV5-6,TGTGCCAGCAGCTTCCCCCGGGGGGGGTTGAATGAGCAGTTCTTC,CASSFPRGGLNEQFF
NA,NA,TRBJ2-1,TRBV11-2,TGTGCCAGCAGCCAACTAGAGGGGGTGTGGAATGAGCAGTTCTTC,CASSQLEGVWNEQFF
NA,TRBD2,TRBJ2-3,TRBV7-9,TGTGCCAGCAGCCTCCGCGGACTAGCGGGAGGCGGCGGCACAGATACGCAGTATTTT,CASSLRGLAGGGGTDTQYF
NA,TRBD2,TRBJ2-3,TRBV9,TGTGCCAGCAGCGTAAGGGCTAGCGGAGCCACAGATACGCAGTATTTT,CASSVRASGATDTQYF
NA,TRBD1,TRBJ2-1,TRBV4-2,TGTGCCAGCAGCTACCAGACAGGGATGAATGAGCAGTTCTTC,CASSYQTGMNEQFF
NA,TRBD1,TRBJ2-3,TRBV28,TGTGCCAGCACCACAAGACAGGGGACAGATACGCAGTATTTT,CASTTRQGTDTQYF
NA,NA,TRBJ2-1,TRBV9,TGTGCCAGCAGCGGTGCCGGGCTAATTTCTCAGTTCTTC,CASSGAGLISQFF
NA,TRBD1,TRBJ1-2,TRBV28,TGTGCCAGCAGCCAAGGACAGGGGTACAGCCGGGGCTACACCTTC,CASSQGQGYSRGYTF
NA,NA,TRBJ2-7,TRBV5-6,TGTGCCAGCAGCTTTCCAGCGGGCGAGCAGTACTTC,CASSFPAGEQYF
NA,TRBD2,TRBJ2-1,TRBV27,TGTGCCAGCAGACCCCTCGGGGGGTTTTACAATGAGCAGTTCTTC,CASRPLGGFYNEQFF
once,NA,TRBJ1-3,TRBV19,TGTGCCAGTAGTATGGTCTCGAGCTCTGGAAACACCATATATTTT,CASSMVSSSGNTIYF
NA,NA,TRBJ1-2,TRBV7-2,TGTGCCAGCAGCTTTGGGGTGAACGGCTACACCTTC,CASSFGVNGYTF
NA,NA,TRBJ1-5,TRBV18,TGTGCCAGCTCACCACCCGGGCCGAACAATCAGCCCCAGCATTTT,CASSPPGPNNQPQHF
NA,NA,TRBJ2-2,TRBV28,TGTGCCAGCAGTTTATCCCTTTCGTGGGGGGAGCTGTTTTTT,CASSLSLSWGELFF
NA,TRBD2,TRBJ2-7,TRBV28,TGTGCCAGCAGGGGGACTAGCGGGAGTCTTATCTACGAGCAGTACTTC,CASRGTSGSLIYEQYF
NA,NA,TRBJ1-2,TRBV7-9,TGTGCCAGCAGCTTTATGCAGGGAGCCTACACCTTC,CASSFMQGAYTF
NA,TRBD1,TRBJ1-4,TRBV5-1,TGCGCCAGCAGCTTGGGGGGGACAGCCGATGAAAAACTGTTTTTT,CASSLGGTADEKLFF
NA,TRBD1,TRBJ1-1,TRBV7-6,TGTGCCAGCAGCCGAGTGCCTCAATCGGGACAGGGGAGGGGCACTGAAGCTTTCTTT,CASSRVPQSGQGRGTEAFF
few,NA,TRBJ2-5,TRBV6-5,TGTGCCAGCAGCGCCCCCGGGGGCGAGACCCAGTACTTC,CASSAPGGETQYF
NA,NA,TRBJ2-3,TRBV5-4,TGTGCCAGCAGCTTGACCGGCACAGATACGCAGTATTTT,CASSLTGTDTQYF
NA,NA,TRBJ2-7,TRBV28,TGTGCCAGCACCCGCACGACACCATACGAGCAGTACTTC,CASTRTTPYEQYF
NA,NA,TRBJ2-7,TRBV7-9,TGTGCCAGCAGCTTAGAGTACGAGCAGTACTTC,CASSLEYEQYF
NA,NA,TRBJ2-1,TRBV6-5,TGTGCCAGCAGTCTAGGACTCCACTTGGCCAATGAGCAGTTCTTC,CASSLGLHLANEQFF